The sequence of this T cell receptor beta chain was determined in a study of CD8+CD57+ T cells in acquired aplastic anemia. Overall study: DNA from sorted CD4+ and CD8+ cells averaged roughly 3.2 ug.

It was genomic DNA that served as the template for profiling TCR beta VDJ and CDR3. TCRdb ran MiXCR on the reads and lists one entry per CDR3 protein. Of 150,000 to 170,000 distinct CDR3 sequences in the sample, about 54% were seen once. CDR1 and CDR2 from the germline V gene are MRHNA and SNTAGT. Trimming took off 0 bases at V and 4 bases at J, with 12 bases between the two ends. This CDR3 comprises 15 residues. Sequencing was done on patients that had shown CD8+CD57+ cell expansion by flow cytometry. Therapy had not been given to patients before blood sampling. This clonotype was observed many times. Its antigen is not known. Study-level points and caveats: Patients had roughly 31 CD8+ CDR3 sequences in common with controls (the shared set).

The TCR sequence derives from a human donor with aplastic anemia. The sample consisted of sorted CD4+, CD8+, or CD8+CD57+ T cells (not recorded which) from PBMCs. The V call is TRBV6-4, the J call TRBJ1-2; D uncertain. In DNA form, the CDR3 reads TGTGCCAGCAGTGACTCGATGGACGGATTCTATGGCTACACCTTC. The encoded protein is CASSDSMDGFYGYTF.